Each of the 17 T cell receptor beta chains below was sequenced from the same sample in a study of CD8 T cells in Susac syndrome. It was with random hexamers that about 0.45 to 1 ug RNA was reverse transcribed. Using its own MiXCR run on the immunoSEQ multiplex PCR reads, TCRdb lists one record per CDR3 protein. The sample includes around 150,000 distinct CDR3 sequences, just under 95% seen only once; the top ten take approximately 0.17%. Sequencing input: CD8+ T cells from PBMCs. Every receptor here comes from a human donor with Susac syndrome.

V usage is TRBV27 and J usage is TRBJ2-1; no firm D call. Trimming left V 5 bases short and J 3 bases short, with 8 bases between. This CDR3 contains 13 residues. Germline CDR1 MNHEY, CDR2 SMNVEV (reference sequence). This CDR3 is CASSQSFYNEQFF. The CDR3 DNA reads TGTGCCAGCAGTCAATCATTCTACAATGAGCAGTTCTTC.

The chain uses TRBV28 and TRBJ2-7, with 11 bases lining up with TRBD1. Trimming at V came to 10 bases and at J to 5 bases, leaving 10 bases not matched to a gene. The CDR3 totals 14 residues. In germline, CDR1 is MDHEN, CDR2 SYDVKM. The CDR3 protein is CATLPRTGGHEQYF. The CDR3 DNA reads as TGTGCCACCTTACCTAGGACAGGGGGCCACGAGCAGTACTTC.

This chain links TRBV30 with TRBJ1-2, with no clear D. CDR1 and CDR2 (germline): GTSNPN, SVGIG (reference sequence). V was shortened by 7 bases and J by 2 bases, with 11 bases between the two germline ends. The CDR3 contains 12 residues. CDR3 loop: CAYYTGNYGYTF. The CDR3, as DNA: TGTGCCTACTATACCGGGAACTATGGCTACACCTTC.

The chain has TRBV27 and TRBJ2-7, with 9 positions matching TRBD2. The CDR3 loop spans 14 amino acids. Germline V lookup: CDR1 MNHEY, CDR2 SMNVEV (reference sequence). Unmatched junction bases numbered 8, after V lost 5 bases and J lost 6 bases. The CDR3 DNA reads as TGTGCCAGCAGTGCTAGCGGGACCTTCGGCGAGCAGTACTTC. Its protein is CASSASGTFGEQYF.

This chain uses TRBV9 with TRBJ2-5; D gene ambiguous. CDR3 length: 12 amino acids. Trimming shortened V by 0 bases and J by 4 bases, and 4 bases separated the two germline ends. Germline assignment: CDR1 SGDLS and CDR2 YYNGEE. For the CDR3, the DNA is TGTGCCAGCAGCGTAGAGGGAGAGACCCAGTACTTC. Amino acids: CASSVEGETQYF.

The chain recombines TRBV7-9 with TRBJ2-3; 15 nucleotides match TRBD2. Losses at the gene ends were 5 bases for V and 4 bases for J; bases not matched to a gene: 10. The CDR3 loop spans 18 amino acids. Germline V CDR1 and CDR2: SEHNR, FQNEAQ (reference sequence). CDR3 nucleotides: TGTGCCAGCAGCCCTAGGGGACTAGCGGGAGGCGGATCAGATACGCAGTATTTT. Translation gives CASSPRGLAGGGSDTQYF.

The rearrangement uses TRBV15 and TRBJ1-2, with no clear D. The CDR3 is 12 residues long. Germline CDR1 is LNHNV and CDR2 is YYDKDF (reference sequence). Trimming pared 0 bases from V and 8 bases from J, leaving 7 bases between. The chain's CDR3 is CATSREEEGYTF. The CDR3 bases are TGTGCCACCAGCAGAGAAGAAGAGGGCTACACCTTC.

The V call is TRBV5-4, the J call TRBJ1-5, with a possible D match to TRBD1 (6 bases). The CDR3 is 14 residues long. CDR1 is SGHNT, CDR2 YYREEE, per germline (reference sequence). V lost 1 base, J lost 3 bases, and 8 bases lay in between. This chain's CDR3 is CASSLWGANQPQHF. In DNA, the CDR3 is TGTGCCAGCAGCTTGTGGGGGGCCAATCAGCCCCAGCATTTT.

The chain carries TRBV6-1 and TRBJ2-2; TRBD1 aligns across 10 bases. This CDR3 is 16 amino acids long. J gave up 4 bases and V 5 bases, and 7 bases lay outside the gene matches. Germline V gene data show CDR1 as MNHNS and CDR2 as SASEGT. CDR3 coding DNA: TGTGCCAGCAGTACACCAGGGACAGGGGTCACCGGGGAGCTGTTTTTT. Translation gives CASSTPGTGVTGELFF.

The rearrangement joins TRBV5-4 to TRBJ2-3; TRBD2 agrees at 8 bases. V lost 2 bases and J lost 3; bases outside the gene matches: 2. The CDR3 loop spans 14 amino acids. CDR1 and CDR2 (germline): SGHNT, YYREEE (reference sequence). The CDR3 reads CASSFASGTDTQYF. The DNA of the CDR3 is TGTGCCAGCAGCTTCGCTAGCGGGACAGATACGCAGTATTTT.

This CDR3 reads CASSLAPGRGAAGANVLTF. Here the CDR3 DNA reads TGTGCCAGCAGCTTAGCCCCGGGACGGGGAGCGGCTGGGGCCAACGTCCTGACTTTC. J is TRBJ2-6 and V is TRBV7-8; D could derive from TRBD1 or TRBD2 (5 bases each). CDR3 size: 19 residues. Germline V CDR1 and CDR2: SGHVS, FQNEAQ. V shed 0 bases and J shed 2 bases, with 17 bases lying between them.

The chain recombines TRBV5-6 with TRBJ2-7; D tentatively reads TRBD1 or TRBD2 (5 bases each). Looked up from germline, CDR1 is SGHDT and CDR2 is YYEEEE. The CDR3 contains 16 residues. The V and J ends lost 6 bases and 1 base respectively, with 20 bases between them. CDR3 amino acids: CASTPGWDLYSYEQYF. In nucleotides, the CDR3 is TGTGCCAGCACCCCGGGGTGGGACCTGTATTCCTACGAGCAGTACTTC. The variable domain in full, completed from reference TRBV5-6 and TRBJ2-7, reads DAGVTQSPTHLIKTRGQQVTLRCSPKSGHDTVSWYQQALGQGPQFIFQYYEEEERQRGNFPDRFSGHQFPNYSSELNVNALLLGDSALYLCASTPGWDLYSYEQYFGPGTRLTVT.

The chain joins TRBV29-1 to TRBJ2-4; D ambiguous. The V gene lost 4 bases and the J gene lost 6 bases, with 10 bases spanning the gap. The CDR3 spans 12 residues. The germline gives CDR1 SQVTM, CDR2 ANQGSEA. The CDR3 loop reads CSVAVDLNIQYF. CDR3 DNA sequence: TGCAGCGTTGCGGTAGACCTAAACATTCAGTACTTC.

This sequence joins TRBV29-1 and TRBJ1-5; D is possibly TRBD1 (5 bases). Trimming removed 0 bases from V and 6 bases from J, with 9 bases in between. Per the germline V gene, CDR1 is SQVTM and CDR2 is ANQGSEA. This CDR3 contains 13 residues. In DNA, the CDR3 is TGCAGCGTTGAAGAGGGACTTGGTCAGCCCCAGCATTTT. This encodes CSVEEGLGQPQHF.

The chain has TRBV3-1 and TRBJ2-1; 9 positions match TRBD2. The CDR3 runs to 16 residues. J was trimmed by 6 bases and V by 3 bases; bases with no gene match: 9. CDR1 is LGHDT and CDR2 is YNNKEL in the germline V gene (reference sequence). The CDR3 coding sequence is TGTGCCAGCAGCCAGGCTAGCGGGGCGAGGGGCAATGAGCAGTTCTTC. Its translation: CASSQASGARGNEQFF.

The chain joins TRBV6-4 to TRBJ1-4; no clear D gene. Germline CDR1 reads MRHNA; CDR2 reads SNTAGT. Deletions cut 2 bases from V and 11 bases from J, with 15 bases between. The CDR3 length is 14 residues. CDR3 protein: CASSDSTNPEKLFF. As DNA, the CDR3 is TGTGCCAGCAGTGACAGTACAAACCCTGAGAAACTGTTTTTT.

This rearrangement joins TRBV28 to TRBJ1-2; D might be TRBD1 (6 bases). The germline gives CDR1 MDHEN, CDR2 SYDVKM. The CDR3 runs to 14 residues. The V end was cut by 2 bases, the J end by 3 bases, with 10 bases between. The CDR3 region has the DNA TGTGCCAGCAGTTTACGGGGGGCGGACTATGGCTACACCTTC. It yields the protein CASSLRGADYGYTF.